Sequencing of this T cell receptor (beta chain) was carried out in a study of T cells in localized non-small cell lung cancer. The V gene's germline CDR1 is MNHNY and CDR2 SVGAGI (reference sequence). V lost 6 bases and J lost 1, with 9 bases in between. The CDR3 covers 13 residues. Assay used: immunoSEQ multiplex PCR; TCRdb lists only in-frame clones, some missing. Seen here are about 45,000 clones, around 81% observed once, and the top ten hold roughly 15%. Regarding the study as a whole: A median approximately 57 of the top 100 tumor clones appeared in adjacent lung.

On this clone: The antigen is undetermined.

The sequence derives from a man between 40 and 70 years old with stage III lung adenocarcinoma. The sequences come from peripheral blood mononuclear cells, collected before any cancer treatment. This chain uses TRBV6-6 with TRBJ1-2; possibly TRBD1 for D (5 bases). The CDR3 DNA follows: TGTGCCAGCAGCCCTGACAGTAACTATGGCTACACCTTC. This sequence encodes CASSPDSNYGYTF.